Sequencing of this TCR beta chain was carried out in a study of T cells in Graves' hyperthyroidism and ophthalmopathy (dated by TCRdb to between 2019 and 2020). In terms of the full investigation: Peripheral blood samples were taken at initial diagnosis, before any treatment was given. The approximately 90 discovery patients were divided at random into training and test sets in a 7:3 ratio. Prospective prediction of ophthalmopathy was tested in an independent validation cohort consisting of 18 to 20 hyperthyroidism patients and around 16 patients who later progressed to ophthalmopathy. In six Graves' hyperthyroidism patients, the study also compared T-cell repertoires from thyroid tissue with T-cell repertoires from blood. According to the paper, TCR Vbeta CDR3 sequencing was carried out on over 130 peripheral blood samples, which came from under 50 ophthalmopathy, some 73 hyperthyroidism and some 17 progressor patients. TCR V-J signatures able to tell the groups apart were searched for in a discovery cohort of some 97 patients, of whom roughly 42 had Graves' ophthalmopathy and 57 had stable Graves' hyperthyroidism. Once sampling was done, hyperthyroidism patients were given methimazole at a starting dose of 30 mg daily, whereas ophthalmopathy patients were given high-dose intravenous methylprednisolone.

This clonotype was detected many times. There is no known antigen for this receptor. Base qualities are not at hand, and no much larger clone is one base apart. Ophthalmopathy patients had moderately to severely active disease, with a Clinical Activity Score of 3 or more, a NOSPECS grade of 4 or more, and a disease duration of less than 3 months. Exclusion was applied to patients with uncontrolled infections, other autoimmune diseases, pregnancy or lactation. Diagnoses were based on clinical symptoms, serum thyroxine and TRAb, thyroid ultrasound and orbital computed tomography. Ficoll-Paque density gradient centrifugation was used to isolate PBMCs from around 10 ml of fresh peripheral blood. Total RNA was extracted using Trizol reagent, and RNA quality was assessed on an Agilent 2100 Bioanalyzer. The TCR beta CDR3 regions were amplified from RNA transcripts. The first round of RT-PCR for the TCR CDR3 was performed with the HTBI primer set and the Qiagen OneStep RT-PCR kit. Libraries were constructed in a second round of multiplex PCR, after which size selection and purification were carried out. Libraries were sequenced paired-end with 100 bp reads on an Illumina HiSeq2000. The authors' analysis ran thus. Raw data were processed with SOAPnuke, discarding reads with adapters, uncalled bases, mean Phred below 15, or no exact constant-primer or identifier match. High-quality paired reads were merged using COPE v1.2.5, and each unique nucleotide sequence was defined as a clonotype. MiTCR v1.1 was used to align clonotypes to the IMGT TRBV, TRBD and TRBJ reference segments. The analysis was restricted to V-J combinations with a frequency above 0.0001, which together covered 99% to 99.2% of the repertoires. The TCS score was defined as F50 (clonal expansion) divided by E x V (chaos), with BLOSUM62-based TCRdist calculated between CDR3 peptides within each V-J. Welch's t-statistics and random forest reduced around 520 V-J features to about 13, which were used in a naive Bayes classifier (R e1071). TCRdb cleaned the public reads at Q25 with fastp, built clones with MiXCR and kept in-frame beta chains. All rows with the same CDR3 protein become a single entry with the most common DNA and genes. In this record, the V and J calls reflect TCRdb's handling and not the investigators' own analysis. Across this sample there are a few hundred thousand distinct CDR3 sequences, with 14% seen only once. The ten largest clones capture around a fifth of the sample.

The paper as a whole reports these results and caveats: Most expanded thyroid clonotypes (frequency above 0.001) were also detected in blood, a finding suggesting that blood repertoires may reflect thyroid immune responses. A 13 V-J signature model separated ophthalmopathy from stable hyperthyroidism, with just over 85% sensitivity and 81.08% specificity in cross-validation and 80%/75% in testing. Sample size was not statistically predetermined, and investigators were not blinded to group allocation. In validation, progression to ophthalmopathy was predicted by the model with roughly 71% sensitivity and nearly 75% specificity, a median of 6.5 months before onset.

CDR1 and CDR2 (MDHEN, SYDVKM) derive from the germline V gene. The CDR3 contains 15 residues, cysteine and phenylalanine counted. The sequence is cut down to CDR3 DNA, 45 bases in frame from base 1. V is pared back by 3 bases and J by 2 bases, with 13 bases lying between the germline termini. Sequencing used blood. The sequence joins TRBV28 to TRBJ2-5; the D gene is not confidently resolved. This clonotype originated in a young woman with Graves' ophthalmopathy. The sequenced DNA: TGTGCCAGCAGTTTTACGAGAGGAAGACAAGAGACCCAGTACTTC. Protein translation: CASSFTRGRQETQYF.